This T cell receptor (beta chain) was profiled in a study of shared clonotypes between healthy human individuals (dated by TCRdb to the early 2020s). Describing the broader study: The cohort comprised a couple of women and a few men aged 18 to 49 years. For each donor, CD4 naive and CD4 memory were each given three plates, CD8 naive was given two plates, and CD8 memory was given one plate. The study deeply sequenced blood TCR repertoires of five healthy adults to estimate repertoire size and the extent of clonotype sharing between individuals. To increase sequencing depth and limit assay-specific biases, different laboratories used diverse techniques to prepare libraries and sequence TCR repertoires. Each donor's leukapheresis produced roughly between roughly 0.85 and 10 billion PBMCs. Results and caveats for the whole study, not just this receptor: When a handful of donors were compared, the shared fraction of clonotypes was approximately 5% for naive CD4, 3.5% to 4% for naive CD8, more than 2% for memory CD4, and approximately 0.4% for memory CD8. Higher generation probabilities were observed for clonotypes shared by all four sorted-subset donors than for non-shared clonotypes. Because the study included a small number of donors, the genetic and exposure-history diversity represented was limited. Only blood was sampled, and tissue TCR repertoires likely differ from those in blood. Pairwise subsampling led to the expectation that sequencing depth would affect the degree of clonotype sharing among donors. Larger estimated clonotype richness was generally found for naive subsets than for memory subsets. Incomplete sequencing was indicated by rarefaction of sorted-subset datasets, despite the large sequencing depth.

Trimmed from V: 6 bases; trimmed from J: 16 bases; junction bases lacking a gene match: 12. From the cysteine through the phenylalanine, the CDR3 covers 13 amino acids. Only CDR3 DNA remains: 39 bases, in frame from the first base. Looking up the germline V gene (reference sequence) yields CDR1 MNHEY and CDR2 SMNVEV. CD8 naive samples were obtained by positive selection for CCR7 among CD45RO-negative cells, yielding a CD45RA+CCR7+ population from which TemRA cells were excluded. Healthy HIV-negative adults with no recently reported acute infections or vaccinations were included as donors. Every donor was a Caucasian adult residing in Nashville, Tennessee, USA. After blood collection by leukapheresis, PBMCs were isolated using Ficoll-Histopaque density gradient centrifugation and then cryopreserved in the vapor phase of liquid nitrogen. Purity and quantity of every magnetically sorted T cell population were checked by analytical flow cytometry. Each sorted fraction had its genomic DNA isolated and then quantified by UV absorbance on a Nanodrop 2000c.

As concerns this clone: Its antigen target is currently unknown. No much larger clonotype is one base removed from it; base qualities were not supplied.

TCR CDR3 regions were amplified from genomic DNA by multiplex PCR using the deep immunoSEQ assay. Genomic DNA extracted from each cell subset was distributed evenly over all wells of several immunoSEQ 96-well plates, and each plate served as one replicate. For sorted subsets, each replicate PCR was loaded with roughly 0.2 ug genomic DNA, equivalent to 30,000 or so T cell genomes. The purified libraries were quantified using a Qubit 3.0 fluorometer, sized with a Bioanalyzer 2100, and then quantified again using the KAPA Library Quantification kit. A separate single-read 150-cycle Illumina NextSeq 550 flow cell was used to sequence each immunoSEQ 96-well plate. The authors processed their data as follows. Because only junctional sequences without quality scores were contained in the immunoSEQ output, filtering matching that applied to full-length reads could not be performed. To assign V/J genes and CDR3, sequences were annotated against IMGT germline references using PyIR, a Python wrapper for IgBLAST v1.9. Reads were filtered out if the reads had weak V/J assignments (E-value above 1e-6), no CDR3, stop codons, out-of-frame junctions, or ambiguous translated residues. A V3J clonotype was defined by an identical inferred V gene, J gene, and CDR3 amino acid sequence. To compute the percentage overlap between repertoires, the number of shared unique clonotypes was divided by the size of the smaller repertoire. Richness of each repertoire was evaluated using RTK rarefaction, the Chao1 estimator, and Recon v2.1 estimates of unobserved clonotypes. For all TCRbeta clonotypes obtained by the gDNA method from a few donors, generation probabilities were computed with OLGA. TCRdb's version of the immuneACCESS table is confined to in-frame rearrangements and falls short of the full clone set. An unresolved V gene accounts for under half of the shortfall where checked; the remainder is of unknown origin. The D gene and trimming were derived from the DNA, and the V and J assignments and clone size from that table. In this sample the table shows around 1,900,000 clones, about 93% of which occur a single time. The ten largest clones add up to approximately 1.7% of the sample.

The source material was naive CD8+ T cells from PBMCs. Read against the paper, the sample's cell subset or site label means: CD45RA+CCR7+. In this chain, TRBV27 is recombined with TRBJ1-4, with 9 bases in between that match TRBD1. The receptor was isolated from a man aged 18 to 29 in good health. Some clones in this sample may be carry-over from other donors' samples. The CDR3 in this case is CASRQRTGEDWFF. In nucleotides, the sequence is TGTGCCAGCAGACAAAGGACAGGGGAGGATTGGTTTTTT.